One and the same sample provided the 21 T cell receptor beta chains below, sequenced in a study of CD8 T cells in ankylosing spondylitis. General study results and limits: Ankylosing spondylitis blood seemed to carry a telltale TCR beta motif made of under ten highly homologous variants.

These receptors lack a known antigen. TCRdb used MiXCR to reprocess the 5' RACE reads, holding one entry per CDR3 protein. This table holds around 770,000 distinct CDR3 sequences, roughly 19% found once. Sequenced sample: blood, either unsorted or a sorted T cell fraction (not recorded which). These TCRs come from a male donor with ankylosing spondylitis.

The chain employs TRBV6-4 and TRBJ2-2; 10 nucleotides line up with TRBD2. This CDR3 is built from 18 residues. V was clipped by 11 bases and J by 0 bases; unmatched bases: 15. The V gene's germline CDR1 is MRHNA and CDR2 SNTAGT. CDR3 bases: TGTGCCTTCAGGGGAGGACTAGCGGACACCGCGAACACCGGGGAGCTGTTTTTT. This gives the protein CAFRGGLADTANTGELFF.

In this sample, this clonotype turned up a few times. CDR3 loop: CASSLYREAPYNEQFF. The CDR3 coding sequence is TGTGCCAGCAGCTTATACCGGGAGGCCCCTTACAATGAGCAGTTCTTC. This rearrangement joins TRBV7-3 to TRBJ2-1, with 7 nucleotides matching TRBD2. The CDR3 runs to 16 residues. CDR1 is SGHTA, CDR2 FQGTGA, per germline. Losses at the gene ends were 2 bases for V and 4 bases for J; bases not matched to a gene: 8.

Here the CDR3 DNA reads TGCAGTGCTAGAGACCTACAGGGGTTCTATGGCTACACCTTC. It translates to CSARDLQGFYGYTF. The genes are TRBV20-1 and TRBJ1-2, with 7 positions matching TRBD1. CDR3 size: 14 residues. V shed 0 bases, J shed 4 bases, and the junction held 5 bases outside the gene matches. From germline, CDR1 is DFQATT and CDR2 SNEGSKA (reference sequence).

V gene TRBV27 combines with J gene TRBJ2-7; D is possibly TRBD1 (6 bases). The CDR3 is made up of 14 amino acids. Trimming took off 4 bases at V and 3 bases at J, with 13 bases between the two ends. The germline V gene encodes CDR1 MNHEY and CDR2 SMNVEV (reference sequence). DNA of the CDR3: TGTGCCAGCAGTTCCGGGACACGACTCTACGAGCAGTACTTC. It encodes CASSSGTRLYEQYF.

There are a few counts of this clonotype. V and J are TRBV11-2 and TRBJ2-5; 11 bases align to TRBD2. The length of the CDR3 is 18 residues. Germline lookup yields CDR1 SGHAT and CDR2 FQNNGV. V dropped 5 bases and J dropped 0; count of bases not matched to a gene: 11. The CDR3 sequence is CASSDSSGTSGNQETQYF. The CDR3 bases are TGTGCCAGCAGCGACTCTTCCGGGACTAGCGGAAACCAAGAGACCCAGTACTTC.

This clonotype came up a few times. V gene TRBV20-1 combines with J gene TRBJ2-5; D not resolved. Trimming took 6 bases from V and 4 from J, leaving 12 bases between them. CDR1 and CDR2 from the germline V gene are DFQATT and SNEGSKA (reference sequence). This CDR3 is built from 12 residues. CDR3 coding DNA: TGCAGTGCCCGAGGATGGGGAGAGACCCAGTACTTC. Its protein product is CSARGWGETQYF.

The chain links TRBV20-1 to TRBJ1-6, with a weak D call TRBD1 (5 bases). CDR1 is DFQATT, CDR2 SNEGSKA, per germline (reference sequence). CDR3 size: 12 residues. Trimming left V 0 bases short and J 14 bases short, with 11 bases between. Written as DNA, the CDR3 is TGCAGTGCTAGAGATTCAGGGAGAGCCCTCCACTTT. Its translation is CSARDSGRALHF.

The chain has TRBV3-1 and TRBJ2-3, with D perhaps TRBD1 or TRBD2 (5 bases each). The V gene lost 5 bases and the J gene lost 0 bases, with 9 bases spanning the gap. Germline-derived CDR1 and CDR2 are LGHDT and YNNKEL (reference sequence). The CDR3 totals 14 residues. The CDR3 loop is CASSEWGSTDTQYF. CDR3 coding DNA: TGTGCCAGCAGCGAGTGGGGGAGCACAGATACGCAGTATTTT.

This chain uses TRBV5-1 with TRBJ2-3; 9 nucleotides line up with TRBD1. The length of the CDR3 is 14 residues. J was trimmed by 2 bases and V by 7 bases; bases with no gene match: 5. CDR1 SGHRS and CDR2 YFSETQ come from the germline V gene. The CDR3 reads CASGTGKPTDTQYF. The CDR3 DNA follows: TGCGCCAGCGGGACAGGGAAACCCACAGATACGCAGTATTTT.

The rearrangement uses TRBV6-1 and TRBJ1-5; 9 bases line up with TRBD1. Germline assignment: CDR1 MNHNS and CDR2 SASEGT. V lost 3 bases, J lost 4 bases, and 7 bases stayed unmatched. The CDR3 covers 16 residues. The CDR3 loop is CASSEMDRGGNQPQHF. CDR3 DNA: TGTGCCAGCAGTGAGATGGACAGGGGAGGAAATCAGCCCCAGCATTTT.

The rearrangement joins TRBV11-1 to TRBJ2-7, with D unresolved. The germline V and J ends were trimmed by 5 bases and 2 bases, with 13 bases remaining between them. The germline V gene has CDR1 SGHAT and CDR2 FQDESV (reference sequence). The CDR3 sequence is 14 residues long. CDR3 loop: CASSLGRLAYEQYF. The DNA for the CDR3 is TGTGCCAGCAGCCTCGGACGGTTAGCCTACGAGCAGTACTTC.

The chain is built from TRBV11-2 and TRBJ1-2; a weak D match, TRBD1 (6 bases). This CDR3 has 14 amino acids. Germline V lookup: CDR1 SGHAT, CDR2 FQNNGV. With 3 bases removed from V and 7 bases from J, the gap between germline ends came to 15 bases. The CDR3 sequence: CASSFPQQGGGYTF. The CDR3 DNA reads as TGTGCCAGCAGCTTTCCTCAACAGGGAGGTGGCTACACCTTC. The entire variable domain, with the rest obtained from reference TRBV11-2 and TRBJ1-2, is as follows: EAGVAQSPRYKIIEKRQSVAFWCNPISGHATLYWYQQILGQGPKLLIQFQNNGVVDDSQLPKDRFSAERLKGVDSTLKIQPAKLEDSAVYLCASSFPQQGGGYTFGSGTRLTVV.

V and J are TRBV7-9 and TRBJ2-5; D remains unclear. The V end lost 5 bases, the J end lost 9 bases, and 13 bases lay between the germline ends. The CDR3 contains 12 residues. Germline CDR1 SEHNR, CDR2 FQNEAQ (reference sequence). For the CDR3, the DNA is TGTGCCAGCAGCCGCCCGCTGGGCCCCCAGTACTTC. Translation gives CASSRPLGPQYF.

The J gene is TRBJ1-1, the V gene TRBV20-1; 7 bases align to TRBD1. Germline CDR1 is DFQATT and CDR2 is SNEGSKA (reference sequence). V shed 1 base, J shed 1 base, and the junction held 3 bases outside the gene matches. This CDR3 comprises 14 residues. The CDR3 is CSARARTGNTEAFF. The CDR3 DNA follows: TGCAGTGCTAGAGCGAGGACAGGGAACACTGAAGCTTTCTTT.

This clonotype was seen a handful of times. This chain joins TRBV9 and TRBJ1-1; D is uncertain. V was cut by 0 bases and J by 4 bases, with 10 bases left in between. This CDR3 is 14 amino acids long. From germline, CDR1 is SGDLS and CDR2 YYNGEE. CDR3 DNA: TGTGCCAGCAGCGTAGTCACGACCGTCACTGAAGCTTTCTTT. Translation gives CASSVVTTVTEAFF.

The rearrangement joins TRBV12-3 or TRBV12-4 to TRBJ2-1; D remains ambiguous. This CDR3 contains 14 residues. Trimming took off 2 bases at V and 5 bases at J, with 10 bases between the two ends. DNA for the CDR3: TGTGCCAGCAGTTTACTCTTGAGTAACAATGAGCAGTTCTTC. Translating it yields CASSLLLSNNEQFF.

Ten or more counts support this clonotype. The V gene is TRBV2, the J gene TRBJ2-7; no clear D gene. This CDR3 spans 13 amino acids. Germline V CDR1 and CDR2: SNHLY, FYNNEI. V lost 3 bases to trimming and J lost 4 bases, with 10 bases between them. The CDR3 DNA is TGTGCCAGCAGTGAGGGCTTCGCTTACGAGCAGTACTTC. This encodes CASSEGFAYEQYF. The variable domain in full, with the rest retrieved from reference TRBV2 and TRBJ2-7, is EPEVTQTPSHQVTQMGQEVILRCVPISNHLYFYWYRQILGQKVEFLVSFYNNEISEKSEIFDDQFSVERPDGSNFTLKIRSTKLEDSAMYFCASSEGFAYEQYFGPGTRLTVT.

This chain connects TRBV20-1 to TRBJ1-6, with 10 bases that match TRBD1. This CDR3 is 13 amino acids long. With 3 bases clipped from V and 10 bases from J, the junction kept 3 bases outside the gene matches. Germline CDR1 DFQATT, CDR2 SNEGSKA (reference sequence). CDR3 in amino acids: CSARGTGDSPLHF. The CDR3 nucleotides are TGCAGTGCTAGGGGGACAGGGGACTCACCCCTCCACTTT.

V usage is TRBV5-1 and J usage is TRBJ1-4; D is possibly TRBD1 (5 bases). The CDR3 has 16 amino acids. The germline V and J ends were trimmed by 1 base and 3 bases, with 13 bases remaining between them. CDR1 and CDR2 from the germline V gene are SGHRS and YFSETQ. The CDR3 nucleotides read TGCGCCAGCAGCTTGAGCCTGCAGGGCCCTAATGAAAAACTGTTTTTT. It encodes CASSLSLQGPNEKLFF. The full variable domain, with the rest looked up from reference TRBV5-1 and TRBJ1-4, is KAGVTQTPRYLIKTRGQQVTLSCSPISGHRSVSWYQQTPGQGLQFLFEYFSETQRNKGNFPGRFSGRQFSNSRSEMNVSTLELGDSALYLCASSLSLQGPNEKLFFGSGTQLSVL.

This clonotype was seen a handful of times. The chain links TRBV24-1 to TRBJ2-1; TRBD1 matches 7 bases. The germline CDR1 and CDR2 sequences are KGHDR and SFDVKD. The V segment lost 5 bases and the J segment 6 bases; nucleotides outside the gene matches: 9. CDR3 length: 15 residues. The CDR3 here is CATSGVGTVINEQFF. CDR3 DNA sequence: TGTGCCACCAGTGGCGTCGGGACAGTAATCAATGAGCAGTTCTTC.

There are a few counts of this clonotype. This CDR3 is CASSLLDLSNEQFF. The CDR3 DNA reads as TGTGCCAGCAGTTTATTGGACTTGAGCAATGAGCAGTTCTTC. The rearrangement links TRBV12-3 or TRBV12-4 to TRBJ2-1, with a possible D match to TRBD2 (5 bases). The CDR3 runs 14 residues. V shed 2 bases and J shed 6 bases, with 11 bases lying between them.